A selection of T cell receptor beta chains follows, all from one sample in a study of blood T cell repertoires in COVID-19. Assay: immunoSEQ multiplex PCR; the TCRdb copy retains only in-frame clones and omits some. Here the sample spans over 50,000 clones, 70% to 90% being singletons. Sequences were obtained from peripheral blood. These receptor sequences come from a man between 65 and 85 years old with acute or convalescent COVID-19. Each CDR3 is given with its conserved first and last residue. Each record gives: D gene, V gene, clone size, J gene, CDR3 DNA, CDR3 protein. D genes are given only for firm matches. The listing skips clone size in some rows; elsewhere it reads once, few, many or a size class.

D gene: TRBD1
V gene: TRBV5-1
clone size: .
J gene: TRBJ2-7
CDR3 DNA: TGCGCCAGCAGTTCTGACAGGGTGCCATACGAGCAGTACTTC
CDR3 protein: CASSSDRVPYEQYF

D gene: TRBD2
V gene: TRBV3-1/TRBV3-2
clone size: .
J gene: TRBJ2-2
CDR3 DNA: TGTGCCAGCAGCCAATGGGGAGGGCCGAACACCGGGGAGCTGTTTTTT
CDR3 protein: CASSQWGGPNTGELFF

D gene: TRBD2
V gene: TRBV6-1
clone size: once
J gene: TRBJ2-1
CDR3 DNA: TGTGCCAGCAGTGAAGCTGGGAGCGGGGGGGCCCACAATGAGCAGTTCTTC
CDR3 protein: CASSEAGSGGAHNEQFF

D gene: .
V gene: TRBV7-2
clone size: .
J gene: TRBJ2-7
CDR3 DNA: TGTGCCAGCAGCTTAGGTGCGGGACCACTGACCTACGAGCAGTACTTC
CDR3 protein: CASSLGAGPLTYEQYF

D gene: .
V gene: TRBV7-9
clone size: .
J gene: TRBJ1-5
CDR3 DNA: TGTGCCAGCAGCTTAGGCGGAGAGAAGCATTTT
CDR3 protein: CASSLGGEKHF

D gene: .
V gene: TRBV6-5
clone size: .
J gene: TRBJ2-1
CDR3 DNA: TGTGCCAGCAGTTACCAACCGAGCTCCTACAATGAGCAGTTCTTC
CDR3 protein: CASSYQPSSYNEQFF

D gene: .
V gene: TRBV18
clone size: .
J gene: TRBJ1-5
CDR3 DNA: TGTGCCAGCTCCCCGACTTGGGGGGAACAGCCCCAGCATTTT
CDR3 protein: CASSPTWGEQPQHF

D gene: TRBD2
V gene: TRBV3-1/TRBV3-2
clone size: .
J gene: TRBJ2-5
CDR3 DNA: TGTGCCAGCAGCGAAGGACTAGTTGAGACCCAGTACTTC
CDR3 protein: CASSEGLVETQYF

D gene: .
V gene: TRBV2
clone size: .
J gene: TRBJ1-5
CDR3 DNA: TGTGCCAGCAGTGAAGAACAGGGCAATCAGCCCCAGCATTTT
CDR3 protein: CASSEEQGNQPQHF

D gene: .
V gene: TRBV5-1
clone size: .
J gene: TRBJ1-1
CDR3 DNA: TGCGCCAGCAGCTTGGAACAAGGAGGCAGGAAAGCTTTCTTT
CDR3 protein: CASSLEQGGRKAFF

D gene: TRBD1
V gene: TRBV9
clone size: .
J gene: TRBJ2-7
CDR3 DNA: TGTGCCAGCAGCGGGGGACAGGGGGGTTTCTACGAGCAGTACTTC
CDR3 protein: CASSGGQGGFYEQYF

D gene: TRBD2
V gene: TRBV2
clone size: few
J gene: TRBJ2-2
CDR3 DNA: TGTGCCAGCAGTCCTACTAGCGGATGGACCGGGGAGCTGTTTTTT
CDR3 protein: CASSPTSGWTGELFF

D gene: .
V gene: TRBV6-5
clone size: once
J gene: TRBJ2-1
CDR3 DNA: TGTGCCAGCCAAAAGGACAGATACAATGAGCAGTTCTTC
CDR3 protein: CASQKDRYNEQFF

D gene: .
V gene: TRBV6-5
clone size: .
J gene: TRBJ2-1
CDR3 DNA: TGTGCCGGGTCATGGGACTCGCCTTACAATGAGCAGTTCTTC
CDR3 protein: CAGSWDSPYNEQFF

D gene: .
V gene: TRBV20-1
clone size: .
J gene: TRBJ2-3
CDR3 DNA: TGCAGTGCCCTGTCCGGGGATACGCAGTATTTT
CDR3 protein: CSALSGDTQYF

D gene: TRBD1
V gene: TRBV18
clone size: .
J gene: TRBJ1-1
CDR3 DNA: TGTGCCAGCTCAGAGGGACAGCCCGTGAACACTGAAGCTTTCTTT
CDR3 protein: CASSEGQPVNTEAFF

D gene: TRBD2
V gene: TRBV2
clone size: .
J gene: TRBJ2-3
CDR3 DNA: TGTGCCAGCAGTGAAGGGTGGGCTAGCGGGGGGGCAGATACGCAGTATTTT
CDR3 protein: CASSEGWASGGADTQYF

D gene: TRBD2
V gene: TRBV5-1
clone size: .
J gene: TRBJ2-7
CDR3 DNA: TGCGCCACCGCGGAGCGGGGGGGGTCCTACGAGCAGTACTTC
CDR3 protein: CATAERGGSYEQYF

D gene: TRBD1
V gene: TRBV18
clone size: .
J gene: TRBJ1-2
CDR3 DNA: TGTGCCAGCTCACCTCTGGGGACAGGGGATAACTATGGCTACACCTTC
CDR3 protein: CASSPLGTGDNYGYTF

D gene: TRBD1
V gene: TRBV18
clone size: .
J gene: TRBJ2-2
CDR3 DNA: TGTGCCAGCTCACGGGACAGCCTGAACACCGGGGAGCTGTTTTTT
CDR3 protein: CASSRDSLNTGELFF

D gene: TRBD1
V gene: TRBV29-1
clone size: .
J gene: TRBJ2-7
CDR3 DNA: TGCAGCGTTGAAGTACAGGGGGACGAGCAGTACTTC
CDR3 protein: CSVEVQGDEQYF

D gene: .
V gene: TRBV10-3
clone size: .
J gene: TRBJ1-1
CDR3 DNA: TGTGCCATCAGTGAGGAGCAGGGCCACACTGAAGCTTTCTTT
CDR3 protein: CAISEEQGHTEAFF

D gene: .
V gene: TRBV12-3/TRBV12-4
clone size: .
J gene: TRBJ1-1
CDR3 DNA: TGTGCCAGCAGTCCAGACAGTAACACTGAAGCTTTCTTT
CDR3 protein: CASSPDSNTEAFF

D gene: .
V gene: TRBV13
clone size: .
J gene: TRBJ2-3
CDR3 DNA: TGTGCCAGCACCGTATTTGCGCCCGATGGGCAGTATTTT
CDR3 protein: CASTVFAPDGQYF

D gene: .
V gene: TRBV12-2
clone size: .
J gene: TRBJ2-3
CDR3 DNA: TGTGCAAGTCGCTACAGACCTAGCGGCGGCGGGAATACGCAGTATTTT
CDR3 protein: CASRYRPSGGGNTQYF

D gene: .
V gene: TRBV6-5
clone size: .
J gene: TRBJ2-1
CDR3 DNA: TGTGCCAGCAGCCTGACAGGATCCTACAATGAGCAGTTCTTC
CDR3 protein: CASSLTGSYNEQFF

D gene: TRBD1
V gene: TRBV5-4
clone size: .
J gene: TRBJ2-3
CDR3 DNA: TGTGCCAGCAGCTTGGGAGGGGGCGTTTTCACAGATACGCAGTATTTT
CDR3 protein: CASSLGGGVFTDTQYF

D gene: .
V gene: TRBV24-1
clone size: .
J gene: TRBJ2-3
CDR3 DNA: TGTGCCACCAGTGCTAACACAGATACGCAGTATTTT
CDR3 protein: CATSANTDTQYF

D gene: TRBD1
V gene: TRBV10-3
clone size: .
J gene: TRBJ1-2
CDR3 DNA: TGTGCCATCAGTGAGTCGGGACAGGTCTATGGCTACACCTTC
CDR3 protein: CAISESGQVYGYTF

D gene: .
V gene: TRBV6-1
clone size: .
J gene: TRBJ2-2
CDR3 DNA: TGTGCCAGCAGTGAATCTAGGGACTGGTGGTATACCGGGGAGCTGTTTTTT
CDR3 protein: CASSESRDWWYTGELFF

D gene: TRBD2
V gene: TRBV7-2
clone size: .
J gene: TRBJ2-3
CDR3 DNA: TGTGCCAGCAGTCCCGGGACTAGCGGGGCCACAGATACGCAGTATTTT
CDR3 protein: CASSPGTSGATDTQYF

D gene: TRBD2
V gene: TRBV9
clone size: .
J gene: TRBJ2-7
CDR3 DNA: TGTGCCAGCAGCGTAAGGACTAGCGGGGTCCACGAGCAGTACTTC
CDR3 protein: CASSVRTSGVHEQYF

D gene: .
V gene: TRBV5-1
clone size: .
J gene: TRBJ1-1
CDR3 DNA: TGCGCCAGCAGCTTGACGGGGGGGCCCCTGAACACTGAAGCTTTCTTT
CDR3 protein: CASSLTGGPLNTEAFF

D gene: TRBD2
V gene: TRBV2
clone size: .
J gene: TRBJ2-7
CDR3 DNA: TGTGCCAGCACCATGGGGGGGGAGGCCTACGAGCAGTACTTC
CDR3 protein: CASTMGGEAYEQYF

D gene: TRBD2
V gene: TRBV14
clone size: .
J gene: TRBJ2-5
CDR3 DNA: TGTGCCAGCAGCCAAGCGGGGGGGCCGGGAGAGACCCAGTACTTC
CDR3 protein: CASSQAGGPGETQYF

D gene: TRBD2
V gene: TRBV9
clone size: .
J gene: TRBJ2-2
CDR3 DNA: TGTGCCAGCAGCGTAGCCGGTAGCGGGGGGAACACCGGGGAGCTGTTTTTT
CDR3 protein: CASSVAGSGGNTGELFF

D gene: TRBD2
V gene: TRBV28
clone size: .
J gene: TRBJ2-1
CDR3 DNA: TGTGCCAGCAGCCCATTATCGGGGGGGAAGAGCTCCTACAATGAGCAGTTCTTC
CDR3 protein: CASSPLSGGKSSYNEQFF

D gene: .
V gene: TRBV9
clone size: .
J gene: TRBJ1-4
CDR3 DNA: TGTGCCAGCAGCGTAGGGGCAGATAATGAAAAACTGTTTTTT
CDR3 protein: CASSVGADNEKLFF

D gene: .
V gene: TRBV10-3
clone size: .
J gene: TRBJ2-5
CDR3 DNA: TGTGCCATCAGTGAGTTTGAAACTACGGCCACCCAGTACTTC
CDR3 protein: CAISEFETTATQYF

D gene: .
V gene: TRBV19
clone size: once
J gene: TRBJ1-5
CDR3 DNA: TGTGCCAGTAGTATTTCGGGCAGGGGACGCAATCAGCCCCAGCATTTT
CDR3 protein: CASSISGRGRNQPQHF

D gene: .
V gene: TRBV19
clone size: .
J gene: TRBJ1-5
CDR3 DNA: TGTGCCAGTACCCATGGCCCTCACAGGAATCCCAATCAGCCCCAGCATTTT
CDR3 protein: CASTHGPHRNPNQPQHF

D gene: TRBD1
V gene: TRBV6-5
clone size: .
J gene: TRBJ1-2
CDR3 DNA: TGTGCCAGCACCCCCGGGACAGGGAGCTATGGCTACACCTTC
CDR3 protein: CASTPGTGSYGYTF

D gene: TRBD2
V gene: TRBV5-1
clone size: .
J gene: TRBJ2-1
CDR3 DNA: TGCGCCAGCAGCTTCTCCGGGACTAGCGGGGGGGCAGGTTTCTTC
CDR3 protein: CASSFSGTSGGAGFF

D gene: TRBD1
V gene: TRBV6-5
clone size: .
J gene: TRBJ1-6
CDR3 DNA: TGTGCCAGCAGTAACCGACAGGGACAGGGATCACCCCTCCACTTT
CDR3 protein: CASSNRQGQGSPLHF

D gene: TRBD1
V gene: TRBV19
clone size: .
J gene: TRBJ2-4
CDR3 DNA: TGTGCCAGTAGTATTAGGGGCGCAGGGGGCGGGAACATTCAGTACTTC
CDR3 protein: CASSIRGAGGGNIQYF

D gene: TRBD1
V gene: TRBV10-3
clone size: .
J gene: TRBJ2-7
CDR3 DNA: TGTGCCATCAGTGGGCCCCTGCCAACAGGGGTTGTGTACGAGCAGTACTTC
CDR3 protein: CAISGPLPTGVVYEQYF

D gene: TRBD1
V gene: TRBV10-3
clone size: .
J gene: TRBJ1-6
CDR3 DNA: TGTGCCATCAGTGAGTCGAGAGGGGGCTCGGATAATTCACCCCTCCACTTT
CDR3 protein: CAISESRGGSDNSPLHF

D gene: .
V gene: TRBV7-9
clone size: .
J gene: TRBJ1-2
CDR3 DNA: TGTGCCAGCAGCTTCCCGGTCGACAGTCTGAACTATGGCTACACCTTC
CDR3 protein: CASSFPVDSLNYGYTF

D gene: .
V gene: TRBV5-1
clone size: few
J gene: TRBJ1-6
CDR3 DNA: TGCGCCAGCAGCTTGGTTGCGGGGGAGGCCTATAATTCACCCCTCCACTTT
CDR3 protein: CASSLVAGEAYNSPLHF

D gene: TRBD2
V gene: TRBV5-1
clone size: .
J gene: TRBJ2-1
CDR3 DNA: TGCGCCAGCAGCAGGACTAGCGGGGGCGGAGATGAGCAGTTCTTC
CDR3 protein: CASSRTSGGGDEQFF

D gene: .
V gene: TRBV6-5
clone size: .
J gene: TRBJ1-6
CDR3 DNA: TGTGCCAGCAGTTACTCGAGTAATTCACCCCTCCACTTT
CDR3 protein: CASSYSSNSPLHF

D gene: .
V gene: TRBV2
clone size: .
J gene: TRBJ1-1
CDR3 DNA: TGTGCCTCCCAAGGCGGGGTTGGCACTGAAGCTTTCTTT
CDR3 protein: CASQGGVGTEAFF

D gene: TRBD1
V gene: TRBV10-2
clone size: .
J gene: TRBJ1-3
CDR3 DNA: TGCGCCAGCAGCGGACAGGGGTCAAGAAACACCATATATTTT
CDR3 protein: CASSGQGSRNTIYF

D gene: TRBD1
V gene: TRBV10-2
clone size: .
J gene: TRBJ2-7
CDR3 DNA: TGCGCCAGCGGGCGACAGGGTGGAAGCGAGCAGTACTTC
CDR3 protein: CASGRQGGSEQYF

D gene: .
V gene: TRBV14
clone size: .
J gene: TRBJ2-5
CDR3 DNA: TGTGCCAGCAGCCTTTGGAGCCAAGAGACCCAGTACTTC
CDR3 protein: CASSLWSQETQYF

D gene: .
V gene: TRBV6-1
clone size: few
J gene: TRBJ2-3
CDR3 DNA: TGTGCCAGCAGTGAACTACCTCCCGATACGCAGTATTTT
CDR3 protein: CASSELPPDTQYF

D gene: .
V gene: TRBV5-1
clone size: .
J gene: TRBJ1-1
CDR3 DNA: TGCGCCAGCAGCTTGGCTGGCACCTCGAACACTGAAGCTTTCTTT
CDR3 protein: CASSLAGTSNTEAFF

D gene: .
V gene: TRBV6-6
clone size: .
J gene: TRBJ2-6
CDR3 DNA: TGTGCCAGCAGTTACCCCCCCGGTTCTGGGGCCAACGTCCTGACTTTC
CDR3 protein: CASSYPPGSGANVLTF

D gene: TRBD2
V gene: TRBV10-1
clone size: .
J gene: TRBJ2-3
CDR3 DNA: TGCGCCAGCTCAAAGTCCAGCGGGGGAAGCACAGATACGCAGTATTTT
CDR3 protein: CASSKSSGGSTDTQYF